These 14 T cell receptor beta chains were sequenced from one sample in a study of CD8 T cells in ankylosing spondylitis. TCRdb called the 5' RACE reads again in MiXCR, with one record for every CDR3 protein. Of about 210,000 distinct CDR3 sequences in the sample, 7% to 10% were seen once. Sequenced input: blood, either unsorted or a sorted T cell fraction (not recorded which). The receptors derive from a female donor with ankylosing spondylitis or in good health (not recorded which).

The chain carries TRBV20-1 and TRBJ2-1, with D perhaps TRBD2 (5 bases). CDR3 length equals 14 residues. The germline CDR1 and CDR2 sequences are DFQATT and SNEGSKA (reference sequence). V lost 1 base and J 5 bases, leaving 12 bases between the germline ends. The CDR3 is CSARGWEPDNEQFF. CDR3 sequence (DNA): TGCAGTGCTAGAGGGTGGGAGCCAGACAATGAGCAGTTCTTC.

This clonotype was observed at least ten times. The rearrangement links TRBV20-1 to TRBJ2-1; D not certain. The V and J ends lost 2 bases and 1 base respectively, with 9 bases between them. Germline loops: CDR1 DFQATT, CDR2 SNEGSKA (reference sequence). CDR3 length: 14 amino acids. The DNA of the CDR3 is TGCAGTGCTAGACCGCTGGGTTCCTACAATGAGCAGTTCTTC. The encoded protein is CSARPLGSYNEQFF.

This chain uses TRBV5-1 with TRBJ2-1; 12 bases align to TRBD2. This CDR3 region has 20 residues. J lost 0 bases, V lost 7 bases, and 17 bases had no gene match. The V gene's germline CDR1 is SGHRS and CDR2 YFSETQ. The CDR3 DNA follows: TGCGCCAGCGGCTCCAGGCTAGCGGGAGGGGGCCTATCCTCCTACAATGAGCAGTTCTTC. Translation: CASGSRLAGGGLSSYNEQFF.

This clonotype was counted at least ten times. The chain combines TRBV6-2 or TRBV6-3 with TRBJ2-2; maybe TRBD2 (5 bases). Between the trimmed V and J ends, which lost 0 bases and 1 base, there was a span of 15 bases. The V gene's germline CDR1 is MNHEY and CDR2 SVGEGT. CDR3 length: 18 residues. As DNA, the CDR3 is TGTGCCAGCAGTTACTCGCACGTCGGGGAGCGGAACACCGGGGAGCTGTTTTTT. Translation gives CASSYSHVGERNTGELFF.

This clonotype was seen at least ten times. The chain employs TRBV12-3 or TRBV12-4 and TRBJ2-3; 9 positions match TRBD2. The V segment lost 3 bases and the J segment 4 bases; nucleotides outside the gene matches: 2. The CDR3 sequence is 14 residues long. This CDR3 is CASSFSGSPDTQYF. DNA of the CDR3: TGTGCCAGCAGTTTTAGCGGGAGCCCAGATACGCAGTATTTT.

The sample holds many counts of this clonotype. In nucleotides, the CDR3 is TGTGCCTGGAGTGGGGGTTTCCCTTACGAGCAGTACTTC. Amino acids: CAWSGGFPYEQYF. The rearrangement links TRBV30 to TRBJ2-7; D call uncertain. CDR1 GTSNPN and CDR2 SVGIG come from the germline V gene (reference sequence). The CDR3 runs to 13 residues. Trimming took 1 base from V and 4 from J, leaving 11 bases between them.

Remarks on this clonotype: A much larger clonotype is one base distant, so this may be a read error. The gene calls are TRBV15 and TRBJ2-1; 11 bases map to TRBD2. Germline lookup yields CDR1 LNHNV and CDR2 YYDKDF (reference sequence). Trimming cost V 5 bases and J 7 bases; bases outside gene matches: 13. The CDR3 is made up of 17 amino acids. In DNA form, the CDR3 reads TGTGCCACCAGCGATTCTTATAGCGGGAGGGCCAAGAATGAGCAGTTCTTC. The encoded protein is CATSDSYSGRAKNEQFF.

This clonotype came up a few times. The J gene is TRBJ1-1, the V gene TRBV7-2, with unresolved D. Germline V CDR1 and CDR2: SGHTA, FQGNSA. Trimming shortened V by 3 bases and J by 10 bases, and 9 bases separated the two germline ends. The CDR3 has 11 residues. The CDR3 region has the DNA TGTGCCAGCAGCTTTGGAGGTGGAGCTTTCTTT. Encoded protein: CASSFGGGAFF.

At least ten counts were recorded for this clonotype. This chain links TRBV7-9 with TRBJ1-1; 9 nucleotides agree with TRBD1. V was pared by 2 bases and J by 11 bases, with 6 bases of the junction left unmatched. In germline, CDR1 is SEHNR, CDR2 FQNEAQ (reference sequence). CDR3 length: 13 residues. Here the CDR3 DNA reads TGTGCCAGCAGCTTATATGGGACAGGGCAGGCTTTCTTT. It translates to CASSLYGTGQAFF.

This clonotype appeared many times. V is TRBV20-1 and J is TRBJ1-2, with TRBD1 as a possible D gene (5 bases). CDR3 length equals 13 residues. CDR1 DFQATT and CDR2 SNEGSKA come from the germline V gene (reference sequence). The V end was cut by 0 bases, the J end by 8 bases, with 13 bases between. CDR3 nucleotides: TGCAGTGCTAGAGACCCTTTGGGGACGGGCTACACCTTC. This sequence encodes CSARDPLGTGYTF.

This clonotype was recorded many times. This chain links TRBV7-2 with TRBJ1-4; weak D call: TRBD1 (5 bases). This CDR3 is built from 16 residues. Germline assignment: CDR1 SGHTA and CDR2 FQGNSA. With 6 bases removed from V and 4 bases from J, the gap between germline ends came to 18 bases. DNA of the CDR3: TGTGCCAGCAGTCACACGAGTGGCAGGGATAATGAAAAACTGTTTTTT. Protein: CASSHTSGRDNEKLFF.

Many counts were recorded for this clonotype. The chain employs TRBV12-3 or TRBV12-4 and TRBJ2-2; D gene uncertain. The ends were cut back, 5 bases at V and 2 bases at J, with 15 bases in the middle. CDR3 length: 16 residues. For the CDR3, the DNA is TGTGCCAGCAGTCCCTTCAGCGTTTTCAACACCGGGGAGCTGTTTTTT. It is translated as CASSPFSVFNTGELFF.

The chain combines TRBV7-2 with TRBJ1-3, with 10 nucleotides matching TRBD1. J gave up 0 bases and V 3 bases, and 5 bases lay outside the gene matches. Looked up from germline, CDR1 is SGHTA and CDR2 is FQGNSA. CDR3 length: 17 residues. The CDR3 loop reads CASSFDRGRSSGNTIYF. The CDR3, as DNA: TGTGCCAGCAGCTTCGACAGGGGGCGCAGCTCTGGAAACACCATATATTTT. Complete variable domain (other parts from reference TRBV7-2 and TRBJ1-3): GAGVSQSPSNKVTEKGKDVELRCDPISGHTALYWYRQSLGQGLEFLIYFQGNSAPDKSGLPSDRFSAERTGGSVSTLTIQRTQQEDSAVYLCASSFDRGRSSGNTIYFGEGSWLTVV.

There are many counts of this clonotype. J is TRBJ1-2 and V is TRBV27, with a tentative D call TRBD1 (6 bases). V lost 8 bases to trimming and J lost 4 bases, with 14 bases between them. The CDR3 is 13 amino acids. The germline gives CDR1 MNHEY, CDR2 SMNVEV (reference sequence). This chain's CDR3 is CASAAGEAYGYTF. The DNA for the CDR3 is TGTGCCAGCGCGGCAGGGGAAGCCTATGGCTACACCTTC.